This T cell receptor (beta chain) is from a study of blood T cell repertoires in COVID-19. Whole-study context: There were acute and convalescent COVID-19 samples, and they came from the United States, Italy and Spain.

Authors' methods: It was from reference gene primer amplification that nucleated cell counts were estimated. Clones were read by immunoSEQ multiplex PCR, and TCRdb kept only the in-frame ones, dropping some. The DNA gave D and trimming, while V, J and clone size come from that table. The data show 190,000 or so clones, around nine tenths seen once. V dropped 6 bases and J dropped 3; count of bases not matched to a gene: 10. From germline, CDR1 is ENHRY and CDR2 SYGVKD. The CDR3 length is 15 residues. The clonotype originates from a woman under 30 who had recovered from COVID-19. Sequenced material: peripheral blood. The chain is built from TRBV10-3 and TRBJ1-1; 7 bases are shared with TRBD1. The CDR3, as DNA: TGTGCCATCAGGAAATTACAGGGGAATCACACTGAAGCTTTCTTT. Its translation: CAIRKLQGNHTEAFF.